This T cell receptor beta chain was obtained from a study of blood T cell repertoires in COVID-19. Study context: Specimens from acute and convalescent COVID-19 originated in the United States, Italy and Spain. PBMCs, B-cell-depleted T cells, or T cells provided the cDNA or gDNA that made up the material.

In the study's own analysis: Reference gene primer amplification gave estimated nucleated cell counts. TCRdb keeps only in-frame clones here, not all; method: immunoSEQ multiplex PCR. D and trimming were read from the DNA, whereas the V and J calls and clone size are those reported in that table. The sample has about 210,000 clones, roughly four fifths seen once. The CDR3 runs to 16 residues. Trimming stripped 1 base from V and 4 bases from J, with 17 bases between. Germline assignment: CDR1 SEHNR and CDR2 FQNEAQ (reference sequence). The sequencing sample was made of peripheral blood. The chain couples TRBV7-9 to TRBJ2-7; the D gene is possibly TRBD1 (6 bases). This TCR was sampled from a woman aged 35 to 49 with active or convalescent COVID-19. DNA of the CDR3: TGTGCCAGCAGCTTAGGAGTTTCTGACAGGCAATACGAGCAGTACTTC. This gives the protein CASSLGVSDRQYEQYF. The full variable domain, with the rest looked up from reference TRBV7-9 and TRBJ2-7, is DTGVSQNPRHKITKRGQNVTFRCDPISEHNRLYWYRQTLGQGPEFLTYFQNEAQLEKSRLLSDRFSAERPKGSFSTLEIQRTEQGDSAMYLCASSLGVSDRQYEQYFGPGTRLTVT.